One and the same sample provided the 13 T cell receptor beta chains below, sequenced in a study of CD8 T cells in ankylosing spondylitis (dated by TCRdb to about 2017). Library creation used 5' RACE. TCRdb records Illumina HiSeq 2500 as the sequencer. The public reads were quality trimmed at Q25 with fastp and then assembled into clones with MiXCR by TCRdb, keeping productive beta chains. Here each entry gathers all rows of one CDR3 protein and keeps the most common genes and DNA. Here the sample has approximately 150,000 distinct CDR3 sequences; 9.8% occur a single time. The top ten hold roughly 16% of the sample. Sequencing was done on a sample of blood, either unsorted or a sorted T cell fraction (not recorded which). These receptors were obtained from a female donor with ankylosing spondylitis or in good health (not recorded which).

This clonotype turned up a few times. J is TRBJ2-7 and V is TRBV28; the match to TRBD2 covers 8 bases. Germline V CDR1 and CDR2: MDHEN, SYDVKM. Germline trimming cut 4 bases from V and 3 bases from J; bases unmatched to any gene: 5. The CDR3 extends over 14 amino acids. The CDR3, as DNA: TGTGCCAGCAGTTCAACACGGGAGGGCTACGAGCAGTACTTC. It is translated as CASSSTREGYEQYF.

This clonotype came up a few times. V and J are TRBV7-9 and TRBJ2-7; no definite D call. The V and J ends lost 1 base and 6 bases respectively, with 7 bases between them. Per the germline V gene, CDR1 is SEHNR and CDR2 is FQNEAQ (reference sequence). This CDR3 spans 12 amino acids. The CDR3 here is CASSLGPTEQYF. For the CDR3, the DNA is TGTGCCAGCAGCTTAGGGCCGACCGAGCAGTACTTC.

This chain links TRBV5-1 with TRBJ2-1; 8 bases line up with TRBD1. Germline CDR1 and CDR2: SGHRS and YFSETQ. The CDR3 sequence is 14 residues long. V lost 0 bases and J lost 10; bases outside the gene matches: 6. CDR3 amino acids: CASSLGQGSAEQFF. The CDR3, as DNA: TGCGCCAGCAGCTTGGGACAGGGGTCGGCGGAGCAGTTCTTC.

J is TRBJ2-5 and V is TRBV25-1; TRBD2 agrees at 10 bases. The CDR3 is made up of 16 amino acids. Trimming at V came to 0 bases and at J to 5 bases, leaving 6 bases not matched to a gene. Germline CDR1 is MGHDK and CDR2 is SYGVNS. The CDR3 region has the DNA TGTGCCAGCAGTGAATATGAGCGGGAGGGCCGCGAGACCCAGTACTTC. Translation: CASSEYEREGRETQYF.

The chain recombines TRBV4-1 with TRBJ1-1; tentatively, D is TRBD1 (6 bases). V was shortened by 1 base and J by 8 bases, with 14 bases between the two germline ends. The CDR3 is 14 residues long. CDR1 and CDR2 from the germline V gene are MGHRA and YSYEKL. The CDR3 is CASSQAGQKYEAFF. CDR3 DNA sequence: TGCGCCAGCAGCCAAGCCGGACAGAAATACGAAGCTTTCTTT.

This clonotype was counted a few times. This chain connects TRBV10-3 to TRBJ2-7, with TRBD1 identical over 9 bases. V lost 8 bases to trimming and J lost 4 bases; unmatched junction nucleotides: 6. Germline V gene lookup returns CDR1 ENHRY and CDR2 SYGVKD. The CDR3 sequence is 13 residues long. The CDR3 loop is CAIWDRDFYEQYF. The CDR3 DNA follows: TGTGCCATCTGGGACAGGGATTTTTACGAGCAGTACTTC.

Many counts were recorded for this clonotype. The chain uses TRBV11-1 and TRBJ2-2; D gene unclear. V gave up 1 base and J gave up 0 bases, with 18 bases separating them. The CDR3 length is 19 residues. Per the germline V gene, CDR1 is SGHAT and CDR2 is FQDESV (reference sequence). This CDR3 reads CASSLEYGRSIANTGELFF. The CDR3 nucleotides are TGTGCCAGCAGCTTAGAGTATGGACGCTCAATCGCGAACACCGGGGAGCTGTTTTTT.

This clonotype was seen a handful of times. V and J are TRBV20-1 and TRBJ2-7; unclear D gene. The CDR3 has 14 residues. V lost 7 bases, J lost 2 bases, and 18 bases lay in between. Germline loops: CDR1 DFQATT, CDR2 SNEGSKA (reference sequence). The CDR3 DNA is TGCAGTGTTCTAGGATCGGATTTTACCTACGAGCAGTACTTC. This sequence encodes CSVLGSDFTYEQYF.

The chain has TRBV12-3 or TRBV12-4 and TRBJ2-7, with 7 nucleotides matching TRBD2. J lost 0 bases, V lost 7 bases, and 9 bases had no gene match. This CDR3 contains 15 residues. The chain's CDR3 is CASTWGGGSSYEQYF. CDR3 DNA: TGTGCCAGCACCTGGGGGGGAGGGAGCTCCTACGAGCAGTACTTC.

CDR3 bases: TGTGCCAGCAGCGGCGGGATCAAAAACATTCAGTACTTC. This translates into CASSGGIKNIQYF. The V gene is TRBV5-5, the J gene TRBJ2-4; a possible D gene is TRBD2 (6 bases). CDR1 is SGHKS, CDR2 YYEKEE, per germline (reference sequence). This CDR3 is 13 amino acids long. V lost 4 bases, J lost 3 bases, and 8 bases lay in between.

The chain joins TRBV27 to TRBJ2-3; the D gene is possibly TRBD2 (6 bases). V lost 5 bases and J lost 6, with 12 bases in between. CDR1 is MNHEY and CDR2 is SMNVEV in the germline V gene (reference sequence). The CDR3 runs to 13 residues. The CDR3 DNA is TGTGCCAGCAGTCCCCGGAGGGTGGATACGCAGTATTTT. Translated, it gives CASSPRRVDTQYF.

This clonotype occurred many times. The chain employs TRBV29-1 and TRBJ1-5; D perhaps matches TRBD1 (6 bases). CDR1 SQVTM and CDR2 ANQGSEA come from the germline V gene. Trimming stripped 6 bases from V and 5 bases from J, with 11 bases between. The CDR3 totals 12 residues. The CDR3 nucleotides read TGCAGCGTACAGGGATTGGATCAGCCCCAGCATTTT. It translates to CSVQGLDQPQHF.

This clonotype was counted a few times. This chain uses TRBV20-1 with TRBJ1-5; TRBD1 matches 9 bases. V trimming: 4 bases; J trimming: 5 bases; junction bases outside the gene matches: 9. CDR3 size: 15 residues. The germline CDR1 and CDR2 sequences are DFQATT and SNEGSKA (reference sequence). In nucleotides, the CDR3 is TGCAGTGCTAATGGGGAAACAGGGGGCGATCAGCCCCAGCATTTT. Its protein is CSANGETGGDQPQHF.